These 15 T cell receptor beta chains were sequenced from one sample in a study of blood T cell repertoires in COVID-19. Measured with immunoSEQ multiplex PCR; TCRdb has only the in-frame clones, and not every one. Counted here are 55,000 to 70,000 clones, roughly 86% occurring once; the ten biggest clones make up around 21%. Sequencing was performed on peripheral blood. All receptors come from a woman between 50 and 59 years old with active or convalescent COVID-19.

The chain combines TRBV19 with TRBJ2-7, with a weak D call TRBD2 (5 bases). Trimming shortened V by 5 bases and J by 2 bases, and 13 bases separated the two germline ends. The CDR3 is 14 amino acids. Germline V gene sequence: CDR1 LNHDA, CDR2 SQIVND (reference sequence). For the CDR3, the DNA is TGTGCCAGTAGTCCTACTCTGCGGGCCTACGAGCAGTACTTC. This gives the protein CASSPTLRAYEQYF.

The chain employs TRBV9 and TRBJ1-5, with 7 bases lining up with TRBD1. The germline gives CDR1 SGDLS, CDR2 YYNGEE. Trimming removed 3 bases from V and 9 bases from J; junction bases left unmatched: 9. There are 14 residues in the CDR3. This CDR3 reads CASSGGDSVSPQHF. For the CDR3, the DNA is TGTGCCAGCAGCGGGGGGGACAGTGTGTCGCCCCAGCATTTT.

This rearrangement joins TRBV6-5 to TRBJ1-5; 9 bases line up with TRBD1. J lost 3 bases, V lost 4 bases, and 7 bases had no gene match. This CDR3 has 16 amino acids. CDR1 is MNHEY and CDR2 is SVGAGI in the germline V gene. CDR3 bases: TGTGCCAGCAGTTCGTCGGACAGGGGCCTCAATCAGCCCCAGCATTTT. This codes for CASSSSDRGLNQPQHF.

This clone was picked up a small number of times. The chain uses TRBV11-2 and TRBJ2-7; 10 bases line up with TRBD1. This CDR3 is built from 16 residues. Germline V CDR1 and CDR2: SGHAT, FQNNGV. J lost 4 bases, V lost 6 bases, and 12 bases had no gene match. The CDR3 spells CASRSGQGVHGYEQYF. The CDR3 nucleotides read TGTGCCAGCAGATCCGGACAGGGGGTTCACGGGTACGAGCAGTACTTC.

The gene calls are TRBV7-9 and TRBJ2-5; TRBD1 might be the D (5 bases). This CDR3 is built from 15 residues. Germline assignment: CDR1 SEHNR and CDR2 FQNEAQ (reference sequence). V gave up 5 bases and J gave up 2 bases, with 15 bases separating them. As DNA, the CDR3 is TGTGCCAGCAGCCCCGACCAGGGCGCTCAAGAGACCCAGTACTTC. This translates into CASSPDQGAQETQYF.

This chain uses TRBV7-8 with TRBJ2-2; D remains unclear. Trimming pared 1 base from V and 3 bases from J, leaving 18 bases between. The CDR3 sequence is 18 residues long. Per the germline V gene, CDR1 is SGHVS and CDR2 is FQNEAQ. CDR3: CASSLVVSEPTYTGELFF. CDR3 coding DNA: TGTGCCAGCAGCTTAGTCGTTTCAGAGCCGACATACACCGGGGAGCTGTTTTTT.

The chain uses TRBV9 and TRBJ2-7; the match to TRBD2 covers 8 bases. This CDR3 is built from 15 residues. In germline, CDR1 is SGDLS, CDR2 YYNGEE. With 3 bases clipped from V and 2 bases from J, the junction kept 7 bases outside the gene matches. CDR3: CASSAIAGPTYEQYF. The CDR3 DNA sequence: TGTGCCAGCAGCGCAATAGCGGGGCCCACCTACGAGCAGTACTTC. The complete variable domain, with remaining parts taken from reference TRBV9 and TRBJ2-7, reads DSGVTQTPKHLITATGQRVTLRCSPRSGDLSVYWYQQSLDQGLQFLIQYYNGEERAKGNILERFSAQQFPDLHSELNLSSLELGDSALYFCASSAIAGPTYEQYFGPGTRLTVT.

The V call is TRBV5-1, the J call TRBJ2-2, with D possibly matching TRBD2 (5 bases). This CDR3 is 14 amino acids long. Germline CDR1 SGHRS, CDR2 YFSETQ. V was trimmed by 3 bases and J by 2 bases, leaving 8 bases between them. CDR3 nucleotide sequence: TGCGCCAGCAGCTGGACTGCAAACACCGGGGAGCTGTTTTTT. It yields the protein CASSWTANTGELFF.

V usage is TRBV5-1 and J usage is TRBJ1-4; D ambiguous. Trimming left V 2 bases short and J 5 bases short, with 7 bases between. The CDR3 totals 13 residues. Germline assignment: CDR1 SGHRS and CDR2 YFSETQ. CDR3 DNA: TGCGCCAGCAGCTTTTACGGGAATGAAAAACTGTTTTTT. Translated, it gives CASSFYGNEKLFF.

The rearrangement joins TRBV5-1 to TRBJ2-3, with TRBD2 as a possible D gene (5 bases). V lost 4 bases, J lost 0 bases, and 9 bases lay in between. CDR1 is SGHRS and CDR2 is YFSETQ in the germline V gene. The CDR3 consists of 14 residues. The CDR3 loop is CASSPDSSTDTQYF. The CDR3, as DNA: TGCGCCAGCAGCCCGGACTCTAGCACAGATACGCAGTATTTT.

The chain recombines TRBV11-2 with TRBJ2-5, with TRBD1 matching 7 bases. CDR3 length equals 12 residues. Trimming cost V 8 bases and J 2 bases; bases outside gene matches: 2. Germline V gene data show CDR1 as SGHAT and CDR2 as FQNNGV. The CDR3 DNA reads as TGTGCCAGCGGGACAGATCAAGAGACCCAGTACTTC. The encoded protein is CASGTDQETQYF.

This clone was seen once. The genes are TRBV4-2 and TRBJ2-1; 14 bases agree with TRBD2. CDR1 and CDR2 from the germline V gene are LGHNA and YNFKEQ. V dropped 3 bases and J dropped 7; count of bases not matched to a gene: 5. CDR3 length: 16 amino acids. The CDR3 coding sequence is TGTGCCAGCAGCCAGGAGACTAGCGGGAGGGGTAATGAGCAGTTCTTC. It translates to CASSQETSGRGNEQFF.

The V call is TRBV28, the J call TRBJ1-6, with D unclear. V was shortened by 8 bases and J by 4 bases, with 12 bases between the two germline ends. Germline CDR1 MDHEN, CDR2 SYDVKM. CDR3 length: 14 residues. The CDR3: CASGRQSYNSPLHF. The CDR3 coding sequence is TGTGCCAGCGGGAGGCAGTCGTATAATTCACCCCTCCACTTT.

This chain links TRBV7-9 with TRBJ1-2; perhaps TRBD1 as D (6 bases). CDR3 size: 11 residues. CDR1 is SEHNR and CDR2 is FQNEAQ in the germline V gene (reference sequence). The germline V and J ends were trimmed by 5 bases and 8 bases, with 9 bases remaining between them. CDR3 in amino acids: CASSRGGGYTF. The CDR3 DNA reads TGTGCCAGCAGCAGGGGGGGCGGCTACACCTTC.

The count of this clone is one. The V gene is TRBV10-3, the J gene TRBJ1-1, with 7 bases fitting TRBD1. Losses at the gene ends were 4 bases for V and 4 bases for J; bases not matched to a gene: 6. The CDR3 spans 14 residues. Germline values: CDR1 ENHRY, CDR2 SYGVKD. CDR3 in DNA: TGTGCCATCAGTGGGCAGGGGGGCAGCACTGAAGCTTTCTTT. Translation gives CAISGQGGSTEAFF.